This record covers a single T cell receptor (beta chain). The data were taken from a study of OX40 agonist ivuxolimab in advanced cancers. The CDR3 length is 14 residues. Trimming removed 4 bases at V and 3 bases at J, with 13 bases between. Germline V gene data show CDR1 as SGHTA and CDR2 as FQGNSA. TCRdb's table, derived via immunoSEQ multiplex PCR, lists solely in-frame clones and lacks some. The repertoire has around 50,000 clones, 87% of them found once; the top ten carry more than 1.5%. The chain employs TRBV7-2 and TRBJ2-7; possibly TRBD2 for D (5 bases). The input for sequencing was CD4+ or CD8+ T cells sorted from blood, taken in a trial of the OX40 agonist ivuxolimab. The TCR was taken from an adult with an advanced solid tumor such as melanoma, head and neck, liver or kidney cancer. As DNA, the CDR3 is TGTGCCAGCAGCTCGTTCGAGGGATTCTACGAGCAGTACTTC. Its translation: CASSSFEGFYEQYF.